The source of this T cell receptor (beta chain) is a study of patients and donors after allogeneic stem cell transplantation. TCRdb analysed the RT-PCR reads with MiXCR anew, one entry per CDR3 protein. The sample records over 400,000 distinct CDR3 sequences, approximately 16% being singletons. This clonotype was picked up a small number of times. Source material: blood, either unsorted or a sorted T cell fraction (not recorded which). This receptor was taken from a human donor who was either an allogeneic HSCT recipient or a stem cell or donor lymphocyte infusion donor (not recorded which). It is not recorded whose cells these are; they may come from a transplant donor.

CDR3 region: CASRGFLLSTDTQYF. CDR3 bases: TGTGCCAGCAGAGGATTCCTACTTAGCACAGATACGCAGTATTTT. The chain has TRBV25-1 and TRBJ2-3; D not certain. V dropped 6 bases and J dropped 0 bases, with 13 bases sitting between them. This CDR3 is built from 15 residues. CDR1 and CDR2 from the germline V gene are MGHDK and SYGVNS.